The following is a T cell receptor (beta chain) sequence with its context. This record belongs to a study of blood T cell repertoires in COVID-19. Germline trimming cut 4 bases from V and 6 bases from J; bases unmatched to any gene: 14. The CDR3 extends over 16 amino acids. Looked up from germline, CDR1 is SGHRS and CDR2 is YFSETQ. Those enrolled in Seattle joined during active infection and were followed longitudinally afterward. Profiling relied on immunoSEQ multiplex PCR, and the TCRdb table lists in-frame clones only, not all of them. The sample records approximately 500,000 clones, 85% to 90% being singletons.

This clonotype was sampled from a woman in her forties or fifties with COVID-19, enrolled during active disease. The sequenced sample consisted of peripheral blood. The chain is built from TRBV5-1 and TRBJ2-3; 7 bases agree with TRBD2. CDR3 sequence reads: CASSLGSEGGRDTQYF. The CDR3 DNA is TGCGCCAGCAGCCTCGGATCGGAGGGAGGGCGGGATACGCAGTATTTT. The variable domain in full, completed from reference TRBV5-1 and TRBJ2-3, reads KAGVTQTPRYLIKTRGQQVTLSCSPISGHRSVSWYQQTPGQGLQFLFEYFSETQRNKGNFPGRFSGRQFSNSRSEMNVSTLELGDSALYLCASSLGSEGGRDTQYFGPGTRLTVL.